This TCR beta chain was sequenced during a study of blood T cells in healthy people across ages. Germline lookup yields CDR1 SQVTM and CDR2 ANQGSEA. The CDR3 loop spans 12 amino acids. J lost 5 bases, V lost 6 bases, and 4 bases had no gene match. Together with a sample-barcoded 5' primer, a J-beta primer mix was included in a second PCR lasting about 7 to 12 cycles. Each cDNA molecule was tagged by a template-switch adaptor that had 12 random nucleotides. No fewer than 2.5 million CDR3-containing paired-end reads came from each sample. One entry per CDR3 protein, called by TCRdb with MiXCR from the 5' RACE reads. In the table there are around 970,000 distinct CDR3 sequences, roughly half of which are singletons. At least 5.5 micrograms of total RNA were extracted per sample.

This chain joins TRBV29-1 and TRBJ2-7; 10 bases map to TRBD2. This TCR derives from a woman aged 55-69 years in good health. Material: blood. This CDR3 is CSVASGSHEQYF. The DNA for the CDR3 is TGCAGCGTAGCTAGCGGGAGCCACGAGCAGTACTTC.